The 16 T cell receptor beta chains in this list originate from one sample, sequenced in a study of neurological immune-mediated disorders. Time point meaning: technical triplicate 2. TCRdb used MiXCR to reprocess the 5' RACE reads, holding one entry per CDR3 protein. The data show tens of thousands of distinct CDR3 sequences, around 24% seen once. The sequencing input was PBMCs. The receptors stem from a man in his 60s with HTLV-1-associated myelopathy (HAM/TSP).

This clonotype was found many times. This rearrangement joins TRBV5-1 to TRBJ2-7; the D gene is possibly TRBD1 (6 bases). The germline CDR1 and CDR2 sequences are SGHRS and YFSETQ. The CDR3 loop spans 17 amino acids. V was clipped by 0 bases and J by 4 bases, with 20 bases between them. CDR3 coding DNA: TGCGCCAGCAGCTTGGCCCGTAGTATGACAGGAGGTTACGAGCAGTACTTC. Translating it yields CASSLARSMTGGYEQYF.

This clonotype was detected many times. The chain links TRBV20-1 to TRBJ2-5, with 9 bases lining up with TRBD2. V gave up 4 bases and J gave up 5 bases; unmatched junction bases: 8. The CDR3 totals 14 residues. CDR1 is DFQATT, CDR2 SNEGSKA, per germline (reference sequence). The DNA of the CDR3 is TGCAGTGCTAACGCGGTAGCGGGAGCGGAGACCCAGTACTTC. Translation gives CSANAVAGAETQYF.

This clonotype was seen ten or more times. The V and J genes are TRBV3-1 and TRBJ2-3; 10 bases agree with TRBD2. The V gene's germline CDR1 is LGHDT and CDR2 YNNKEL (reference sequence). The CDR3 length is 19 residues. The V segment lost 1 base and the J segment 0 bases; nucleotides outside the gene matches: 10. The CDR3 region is CASSQVGGGLAYSTDTQYF. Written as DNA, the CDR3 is TGTGCCAGCAGCCAAGTGGGGGGGGGACTAGCGTACAGCACAGATACGCAGTATTTT.

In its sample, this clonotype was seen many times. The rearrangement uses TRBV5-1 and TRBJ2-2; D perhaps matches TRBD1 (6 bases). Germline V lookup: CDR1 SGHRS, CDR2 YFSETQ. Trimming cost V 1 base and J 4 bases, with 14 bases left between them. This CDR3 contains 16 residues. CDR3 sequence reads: CASSLRGQGSTGELFF. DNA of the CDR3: TGCGCCAGCAGCTTGAGGGGCCAGGGGAGCACCGGGGAGCTGTTTTTT.

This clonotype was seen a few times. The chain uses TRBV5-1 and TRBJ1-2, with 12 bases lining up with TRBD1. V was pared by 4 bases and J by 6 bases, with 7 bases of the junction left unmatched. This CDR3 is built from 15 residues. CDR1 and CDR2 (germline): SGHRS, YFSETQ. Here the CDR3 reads CASSTGTGGVDGYTF. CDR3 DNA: TGCGCCAGCAGCACAGGGACAGGGGGCGTTGATGGCTACACCTTC. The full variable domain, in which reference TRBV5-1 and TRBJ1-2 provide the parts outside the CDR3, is KAGVTQTPRYLIKTRGQQVTLSCSPISGHRSVSWYQQTPGQGLQFLFEYFSETQRNKGNFPGRFSGRQFSNSRSEMNVSTLELGDSALYLCASSTGTGGVDGYTFGSGTRLTVV.

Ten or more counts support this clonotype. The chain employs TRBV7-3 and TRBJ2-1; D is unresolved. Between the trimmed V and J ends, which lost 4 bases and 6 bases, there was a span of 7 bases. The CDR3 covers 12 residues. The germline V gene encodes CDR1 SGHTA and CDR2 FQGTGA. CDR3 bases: TGTGCCAGCAGCTCCCCACCCAATGAGCAGTTCTTC. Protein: CASSSPPNEQFF. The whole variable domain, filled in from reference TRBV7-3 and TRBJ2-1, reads GAGVSQTPSNKVTEKGKYVELRCDPISGHTALYWYRQSLGQGPEFLIYFQGTGAADDSGLPNDRFFAVRPEGSVSTLKIQRTERGDSAVYLCASSSPPNEQFFGPGTRLTVL.

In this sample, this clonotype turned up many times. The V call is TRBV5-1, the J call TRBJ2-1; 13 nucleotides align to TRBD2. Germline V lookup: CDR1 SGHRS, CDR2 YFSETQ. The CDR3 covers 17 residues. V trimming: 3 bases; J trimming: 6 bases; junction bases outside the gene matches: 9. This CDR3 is CASSSSQLAGGSNEQFF. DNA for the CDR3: TGCGCCAGCAGCTCTTCACAACTAGCGGGAGGGAGCAATGAGCAGTTCTTC. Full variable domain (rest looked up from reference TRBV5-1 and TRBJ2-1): KAGVTQTPRYLIKTRGQQVTLSCSPISGHRSVSWYQQTPGQGLQFLFEYFSETQRNKGNFPGRFSGRQFSNSRSEMNVSTLELGDSALYLCASSSSQLAGGSNEQFFGPGTRLTVL.

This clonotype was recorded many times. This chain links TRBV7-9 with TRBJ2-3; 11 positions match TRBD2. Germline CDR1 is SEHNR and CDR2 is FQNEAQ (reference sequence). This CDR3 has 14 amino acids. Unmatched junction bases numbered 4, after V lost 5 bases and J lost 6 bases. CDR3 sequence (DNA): TGTGCCAGCAGCCGACTAGCGGGGAAGGATACGCAGTATTTT. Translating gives CASSRLAGKDTQYF.

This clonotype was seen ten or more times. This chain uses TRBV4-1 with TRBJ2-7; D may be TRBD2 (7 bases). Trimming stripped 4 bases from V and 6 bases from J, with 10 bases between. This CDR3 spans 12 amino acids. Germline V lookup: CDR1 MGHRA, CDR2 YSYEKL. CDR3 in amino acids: CASSPRGGEQYF. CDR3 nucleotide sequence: TGCGCCAGCAGCCCAAGGGGGGGCGAGCAGTACTTC.

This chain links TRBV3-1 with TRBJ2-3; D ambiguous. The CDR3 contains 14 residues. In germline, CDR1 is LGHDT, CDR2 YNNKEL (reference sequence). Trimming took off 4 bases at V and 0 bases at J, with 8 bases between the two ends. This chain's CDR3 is CASSRPSSTDTQYF. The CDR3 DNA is TGTGCCAGCAGCCGGCCGTCTAGCACAGATACGCAGTATTTT.

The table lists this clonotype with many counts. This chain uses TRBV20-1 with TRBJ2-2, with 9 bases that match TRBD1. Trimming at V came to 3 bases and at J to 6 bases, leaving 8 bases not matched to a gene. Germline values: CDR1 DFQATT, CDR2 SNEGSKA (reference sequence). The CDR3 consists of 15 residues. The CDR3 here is CSASEPTGGPGELFF. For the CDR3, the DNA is TGCAGTGCTAGCGAGCCTACAGGGGGCCCCGGGGAGCTGTTTTTT.

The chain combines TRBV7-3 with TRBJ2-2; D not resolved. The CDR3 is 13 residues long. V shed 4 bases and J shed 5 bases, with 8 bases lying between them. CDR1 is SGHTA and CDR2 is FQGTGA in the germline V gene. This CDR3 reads CASSSSGTGELFF. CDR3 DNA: TGTGCCAGCAGCTCATCTGGAACCGGGGAGCTGTTTTTT.

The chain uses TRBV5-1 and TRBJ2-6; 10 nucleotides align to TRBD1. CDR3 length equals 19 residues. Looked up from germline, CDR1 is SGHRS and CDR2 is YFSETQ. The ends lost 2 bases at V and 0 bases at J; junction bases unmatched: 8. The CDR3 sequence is CASSFRDRGRLSGANVLTF. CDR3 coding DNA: TGCGCCAGCAGCTTCCGGGACAGGGGTCGTCTCTCTGGGGCCAACGTCCTGACTTTC. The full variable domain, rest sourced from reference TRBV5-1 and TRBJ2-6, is KAGVTQTPRYLIKTRGQQVTLSCSPISGHRSVSWYQQTPGQGLQFLFEYFSETQRNKGNFPGRFSGRQFSNSRSEMNVSTLELGDSALYLCASSFRDRGRLSGANVLTFGAGSRLTVL.

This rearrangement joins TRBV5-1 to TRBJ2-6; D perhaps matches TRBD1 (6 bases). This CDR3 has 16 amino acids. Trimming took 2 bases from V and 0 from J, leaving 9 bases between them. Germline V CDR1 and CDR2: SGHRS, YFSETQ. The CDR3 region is CASSFQQGSGANVLTF. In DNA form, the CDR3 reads TGCGCCAGCAGCTTTCAACAGGGCTCTGGGGCCAACGTCCTGACTTTC.

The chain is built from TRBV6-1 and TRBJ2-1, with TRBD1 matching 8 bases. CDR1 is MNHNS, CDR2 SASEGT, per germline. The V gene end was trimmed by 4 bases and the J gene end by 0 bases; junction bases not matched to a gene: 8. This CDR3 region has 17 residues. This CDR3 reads CASSVDPGGSSYNEQFF. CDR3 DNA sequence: TGTGCCAGCAGTGTAGATCCAGGGGGCAGCTCCTACAATGAGCAGTTCTTC.

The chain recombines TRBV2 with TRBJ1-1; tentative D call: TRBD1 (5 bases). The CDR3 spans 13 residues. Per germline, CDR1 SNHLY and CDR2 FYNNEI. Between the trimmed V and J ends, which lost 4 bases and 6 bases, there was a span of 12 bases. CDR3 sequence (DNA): TGTGCCAGCAGTGCAGGAGGGGCAGCTGAAGCTTTCTTT. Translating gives CASSAGGAAEAFF.